The 30 T cell receptor beta chains given below trace back to one sample, sequenced in a study of blood T cell repertoires in COVID-19. Repertoires were generated with immunoSEQ multiplex PCR, while TCRdb's copy carries only in-frame clones and drops some. The sample has around 130,000 clones, about 81% seen once. Sample: PBMCs or T cells enriched from blood (not recorded which). The receptors derive from a man between 35 and 55 years old with acute COVID-19.

This sequence joins TRBV15 and TRBJ1-2; D may be TRBD1 (5 bases). The germline CDR1 and CDR2 sequences are LNHNV and YYDKDF (reference sequence). The CDR3 extends over 14 amino acids. With 5 bases removed from V and 4 bases from J, the gap between germline ends came to 14 bases. CDR3 coding DNA: TGTGCCACCAGCCGAGCCCGAGACAGCTATGGCTACACCTTC. Translated, it gives CATSRARDSYGYTF.

The rearrangement joins TRBV2 to TRBJ1-1; D is uncertain. Germline-derived CDR1 and CDR2 are SNHLY and FYNNEI. The CDR3 totals 12 residues. Between the trimmed V and J ends, which lost 7 bases and 3 bases, there was a span of 9 bases. The CDR3 DNA follows: TGTGCCAGCATTACAGCGGACACTGAAGCTTTCTTT. Protein product: CASITADTEAFF. The whole variable domain, remainder taken from reference TRBV2 and TRBJ1-1, is EPEVTQTPSHQVTQMGQEVILRCVPISNHLYFYWYRQILGQKVEFLVSFYNNEISEKSEIFDDQFSVERPDGSNFTLKIRSTKLEDSAMYFCASITADTEAFFGQGTRLTVV.

The sample holds one count of this clone. This chain joins TRBV7-8 and TRBJ1-5; perhaps TRBD1 as D (6 bases). The germline V and J ends were trimmed by 0 bases and 2 bases, with 14 bases remaining between them. Germline assignment: CDR1 SGHVS and CDR2 FQNEAQ. The CDR3 is 17 residues long. CDR3 nucleotides: TGTGCCAGCAGCTTAGCCCTCTGGACAGCCGGCAATCAGCCCCAGCATTTT. It yields the protein CASSLALWTAGNQPQHF.

The chain is built from TRBV2 and TRBJ1-6, with 7 bases that match TRBD1. J was trimmed by 3 bases and V by 4 bases; bases with no gene match: 3. This CDR3 has 15 residues. Germline loops: CDR1 SNHLY, CDR2 FYNNEI. CDR3 region: CASSVDRRYNSPLHF. As DNA, the CDR3 is TGTGCCAGCAGTGTGGACAGGCGCTATAATTCACCCCTCCACTTT.

The chain employs TRBV19 and TRBJ2-3; 8 nucleotides line up with TRBD2. In germline, CDR1 is LNHDA, CDR2 SQIVND (reference sequence). This CDR3 region has 15 residues. The junction had 7 bases not matched to a gene; V was cut back by 3 bases and J by 5 bases. The DNA of the CDR3 is TGTGCCAGTAGTATCTGGGAGCGGGAGAAAGATACGCAGTATTTT. Amino acid sequence: CASSIWEREKDTQYF.

The rearrangement joins TRBV6-5 to TRBJ2-7; 10 nucleotides line up with TRBD1. The germline V gene encodes CDR1 MNHEY and CDR2 SVGAGI. The CDR3 runs 14 residues. V shed 4 bases, J shed 4 bases, and the junction held 4 bases outside the gene matches. The CDR3 sequence: CASSSPGQGYEQYF. In DNA form, the CDR3 reads TGTGCCAGCAGTTCCCCGGGACAGGGGTACGAGCAGTACTTC.

This clone was recorded a few times. This chain links TRBV2 with TRBJ2-7; tentative D call: TRBD1 (6 bases). V lost 8 bases and J 0 bases, leaving 11 bases between the germline ends. CDR3 length: 13 amino acids. CDR1 is SNHLY and CDR2 is FYNNEI in the germline V gene. CDR3 residues: CASASGVSYEQYF. The CDR3 nucleotides are TGTGCCAGCGCCTCAGGGGTCTCCTACGAGCAGTACTTC.

The chain combines TRBV7-8 with TRBJ2-1; 8 positions agree with TRBD1. Germline values: CDR1 SGHVS, CDR2 FQNEAQ. V lost 5 bases to trimming and J lost 0 bases; unmatched junction nucleotides: 3. The CDR3 contains 15 residues. CDR3 region: CASSATGGSYNEQFF. DNA for the CDR3: TGTGCCAGCAGCGCCACAGGGGGCTCCTACAATGAGCAGTTCTTC.

V and J are TRBV5-8 and TRBJ1-6; D might be TRBD1 (6 bases). The CDR3 extends over 16 amino acids. Trimming shortened V by 0 bases and J by 5 bases, and 12 bases separated the two germline ends. Germline lookup yields CDR1 SGHTS and CDR2 YDEGEE. CDR3 sequence (DNA): TGTGCCAGCAGCTTGGACAGGGTCTCGAATAATTCACCCCTCCACTTT. Residues: CASSLDRVSNNSPLHF.

Written as DNA, the CDR3 is TGCGCCAGCAGCTTGACTAGCGGGGGGGTACTAGGAGATACGCAGTATTTT. It codes for CASSLTSGGVLGDTQYF. The chain carries TRBV5-1 and TRBJ2-3, with 13 bases that match TRBD2. Germline-derived CDR1 and CDR2 are SGHRS and YFSETQ. J gave up 5 bases and V 1 base, and 7 bases lay outside the gene matches. This CDR3 comprises 17 residues.

The chain recombines TRBV6-5 with TRBJ2-3, with D possibly TRBD2 on 6 matching bases. The germline V and J ends were trimmed by 0 bases and 4 bases, with 14 bases remaining between them. This CDR3 region has 16 residues. In germline, CDR1 is MNHEY, CDR2 SVGAGI. CDR3 sequence reads: CASSYSSYSGADTQYF. CDR3 nucleotides: TGTGCCAGCAGTTACTCGTCCTATTCGGGGGCAGATACGCAGTATTTT.

The rearrangement uses TRBV2 and TRBJ2-5; a possible D gene is TRBD2 (7 bases). This CDR3 has 17 amino acids. V was shortened by 3 bases and J by 5 bases, with 22 bases between the two germline ends. CDR1 is SNHLY and CDR2 is FYNNEI in the germline V gene. The CDR3 here is CASSEGWGGPGLETQYF. CDR3 in DNA: TGTGCCAGCAGTGAGGGCTGGGGGGGGCCCGGGCTGGAGACCCAGTACTTC.

V usage is TRBV21-1 and J usage is TRBJ2-4; the D call TRBD1 from the table was never checked on the DNA. TRBV21-1 is flagged as a pseudogene. The length of the CDR3 is 21 residues. The DNA for the CDR3 is TGTGCCAGCACCCCGAACGGGACAGGGGGCGCAGAAACCCTAGCCAAAAACATTCAGTACTTC. Translation: CASTPNGTGGAETLAKNIQYF.

The chain links TRBV11-3 to TRBJ2-1; the match to TRBD2 covers 10 bases. The junction had 7 bases not matched to a gene; V was cut back by 1 base and J by 4 bases. This CDR3 region has 17 residues. Germline V gene data show CDR1 as SGHNT and CDR2 as YENEEA. The CDR3 loop reads CASSLGVAGGQYNEQFF. For the CDR3, the DNA is TGTGCCAGCAGCTTAGGGGTAGCGGGGGGCCAATACAATGAGCAGTTCTTC.

The V and J genes are TRBV23-1 and TRBJ2-3; 11 positions agree with TRBD1. TRBV23-1 is sorted into the ORF group, with uncertain function. With 8 bases clipped from V and 4 bases from J, the junction kept 11 bases outside the gene matches. The CDR3 is 16 amino acids. CDR3 protein: CASAPKDRGLPDTQYF. The CDR3 nucleotides read TGCGCCAGCGCCCCAAAGGACAGGGGGCTTCCAGATACGCAGTATTTT.

The rearrangement links TRBV7-9 to TRBJ2-1, with TRBD2 matching 7 bases. Looked up from germline, CDR1 is SEHNR and CDR2 is FQNEAQ (reference sequence). The V segment lost 6 bases and the J segment 0 bases; nucleotides outside the gene matches: 11. The CDR3 contains 17 residues. The CDR3: CASRPEAGVSSYNEQFF. In DNA, the CDR3 is TGTGCCAGCAGACCGGAGGCGGGGGTGAGCTCCTACAATGAGCAGTTCTTC.

V is TRBV20-1 and J is TRBJ2-1; D perhaps matches TRBD1 (5 bases). CDR3 size: 11 residues. Trimming removed 6 bases from V and 7 bases from J, with 10 bases in between. Germline CDR1 is DFQATT and CDR2 is SNEGSKA (reference sequence). CDR3 nucleotides: TGCAGTGCAAGACCAGGGAATGAGCAGTTCTTC. Translated: CSARPGNEQFF.

V is TRBV2 and J is TRBJ1-1; D ambiguous. CDR3 size: 15 residues. Trimming left V 2 bases short and J 1 base short, with 11 bases between. CDR1 and CDR2 (germline): SNHLY, FYNNEI. For the CDR3, the DNA is TGTGCCAGCAGTGAACGAGTAGGAGAGAACACTGAAGCTTTCTTT. Protein sequence: CASSERVGENTEAFF.

This chain joins TRBV3-1 (or the pseudogene TRBV3-2) and TRBJ1-2; 9 bases are shared with TRBD1. This CDR3 comprises 13 residues. In germline, CDR1 is LGHDT, CDR2 YNNKEL (reference sequence). J gave up 9 bases and V 4 bases, and 6 bases lay outside the gene matches. The CDR3 nucleotides are TGTGCCAGCAGCCCCGGACAGGGGTTGAGCTACACCTTC. This translates into CASSPGQGLSYTF.

The chain uses TRBV18 and TRBJ2-7; 7 bases fit TRBD1. V shed 3 bases and J 3 bases; nucleotides not matched to a gene: 2. CDR3 length: 13 residues. Germline V lookup: CDR1 KGHSH, CDR2 LQKENI. The CDR3 nucleotides read TGTGCCAGCTCACCGGCAGGGGGCTACGAGCAGTACTTC. This gives the protein CASSPAGGYEQYF.

V gene TRBV6-4 combines with J gene TRBJ2-5; D is possibly TRBD2 (5 bases). CDR1 MRHNA and CDR2 SNTAGT come from the germline V gene. V was pared by 4 bases and J by 1 base, with 13 bases between. CDR3 size: 15 residues. CDR3 nucleotides: TGTGCCAGCAGTGTTGACCTAGCATCCCAAGAGACCCAGTACTTC. Translation gives CASSVDLASQETQYF.

The rearrangement joins TRBV9 to TRBJ2-7, with 8 bases aligning to TRBD1. The CDR3 has 14 residues. The germline V gene encodes CDR1 SGDLS and CDR2 YYNGEE. The trim removed 0 bases at V and 3 bases at J, leaving 2 bases unmatched. Here the CDR3 reads CASSVGQGIYEQYF. CDR3 DNA sequence: TGTGCCAGCAGCGTAGGACAGGGGATCTACGAGCAGTACTTC.

The chain carries TRBV5-4 and TRBJ2-5; possible D gene TRBD2, 6 bases. V lost 4 bases and J 5 bases, leaving 12 bases between the germline ends. The CDR3 spans 13 residues. CDR1 is SGHNT, CDR2 YYREEE, per germline (reference sequence). The CDR3 nucleotides read TGTGCCAGCAGCCTGACTAGTGCTGAGACCCAGTACTTC. It yields the protein CASSLTSAETQYF.

The chain carries TRBV29-1 and TRBJ1-3, with a possible D match to TRBD1 (5 bases). This CDR3 is 13 amino acids long. Trimming removed 3 bases from V and 2 bases from J, with 8 bases in between. From germline, CDR1 is SQVTM and CDR2 ANQGSEA. CDR3 loop: CSVDGGPGNTIYF. For the CDR3, the DNA is TGCAGCGTTGACGGGGGTCCTGGAAACACCATATATTTT.

This clone was counted a single time. The gene calls are TRBV5-1 and TRBJ2-3; D is perhaps TRBD1 (6 bases). This CDR3 has 14 amino acids. Germline values: CDR1 SGHRS, CDR2 YFSETQ. Between the trimmed V and J ends, which lost 4 bases and 3 bases, there was a span of 12 bases. The CDR3 region has the DNA TGCGCCAGCAGCACACAGGGTAGTACAGATACGCAGTATTTT. Translated, it gives CASSTQGSTDTQYF.

The chain uses TRBV7-3 and TRBJ2-1; D might be TRBD1 (5 bases). V shed 2 bases and J shed 10 bases, with 12 bases lying between them. From germline, CDR1 is SGHTA and CDR2 FQGTGA. The CDR3 covers 13 residues. The CDR3 DNA reads TGTGCCAGCAGCTTACCAGGGCAGCGAGAGCAGTTCTTC. It codes for CASSLPGQREQFF.

J is TRBJ1-1 and V is TRBV25-1; TRBD1 matches at 7 bases. CDR1 MGHDK and CDR2 SYGVNS come from the germline V gene. V was pared by 8 bases and J by 7 bases, with 7 bases of the junction left unmatched. The CDR3 runs 12 residues. CDR3 region: CASGGTVVEAFF. As DNA, the CDR3 is TGTGCCAGCGGCGGGACAGTAGTTGAAGCTTTCTTT.

Worth noting for this clone: Other DNA sequences of this sample code for an identical CDR3. The V gene is TRBV20-1, the J gene TRBJ2-1; tentatively, D is TRBD2 (5 bases). The ends were cut back, 6 bases at V and 7 bases at J, with 10 bases in the middle. The CDR3 is 11 amino acids. Germline V CDR1 and CDR2: DFQATT, SNEGSKA (reference sequence). Written as DNA, the CDR3 is TGCAGTGCGAGGACTTCGAATGAGCAGTTCTTC. It codes for CSARTSNEQFF.

The V gene is TRBV6-1, the J gene TRBJ1-5; D is ambiguous. Per the germline V gene, CDR1 is MNHNS and CDR2 is SASEGT. Trimming pared 1 base from V and 3 bases from J, leaving 4 bases between. This CDR3 has 13 residues. The CDR3, as DNA: TGTGCCAGCAGTGAAGTCTTCAATCAGCCCCAGCATTTT. This sequence encodes CASSEVFNQPQHF.

The V gene is TRBV4-2, the J gene TRBJ1-4; 8 positions match TRBD1. Trimming at V came to 0 bases and at J to 5 bases, leaving 2 bases not matched to a gene. Germline values: CDR1 LGHNA, CDR2 YNFKEQ. The CDR3 length is 15 residues. The CDR3: CASSQDRTGNEKLFF. The CDR3 DNA reads as TGTGCCAGCAGCCAAGATAGGACAGGGAATGAAAAACTGTTTTTT.